This T cell receptor beta chain was identified during a study of blood T cell repertoires in COVID-19 (dated by TCRdb to 2020 to 2022). For the wider study: Collaborator samples came from the United States, Italy and Spain and covered acute and convalescent phases of COVID-19. Sample metadata almost always included a de-identified subject ID, COVID-19 status, age in years and sex. Samples came from the ongoing ImmuneRACE study (first 160 participants) plus 1,254 subjects from 6 global collaborators. The material from the prospective study consisted of cDNA or gDNA derived from T cells, B-cell-depleted T cells, or PBMCs. Where available, HLA class I and class II types were taken from metadata supplied by the sample provider and were not determined by assay-based typing. A freely available public database, intended as a resource for researchers studying the immune response to SARS-CoV-2, is where the repertoires were released. Deeply sampled blood TCRbeta repertoires from subjects exposed to, actively infected with, or recovered from COVID-19 were included in the dataset. Findings and caveats that apply to the study as a whole: Clinical and demographic metadata were provided uncurated, with the amount varying by source and participant.

TCRbeta CDR3 regions were amplified from genomic DNA by means of the immunoSEQ Assay, a bias-controlled multiplex PCR. The source study handled its data this way. Within the assay, amplification of reference gene primers was used to estimate how many nucleated cells each sample contained. To quantify the absolute abundance of each unique TCRbeta CDR3 rearrangement, sequence reads were collapsed and filtered. For each sample, productive Simpson clonality was calculated as the square root of Simpson's diversity index across productive rearrangements. Held by TCRdb, this immuneACCESS table contains in-frame sequences only and omits some clones. Under half of the omission traces to an unresolved V gene where checked; the cause of the rest is unknown. V and J calls and clone size are as listed in that table; D and trimming were resolved from the DNA. The sample table holds over 130,000 clones, of which around 90% were seen once. The ten largest clones take up 8% to 11% of the sample.

Each collaborating institution followed its own protocols to collect whole blood in K2EDTA tubes. For TCRbeta analysis, collaborators shipped samples as frozen whole blood, isolated PBMCs, or DNA extracted from either of those sample types. Details on this clone: Which antigen it targets is not known. Base qualities are missing; no much larger clone stands one base away.

The sequence derives from a man aged 60 to 75 with active or convalescent COVID-19. Sequencing input: peripheral blood.

The nucleotide sequence reads TGTGCCAGCAGTATAGGGGCAGGGGGCTTGAATGGCTACACCTTC. It codes for CASSIGAGGLNGYTF. The chain was built from TRBV6-6 and TRBJ1-2; TRBD1 agrees with 8 junctional bases. The germline V gene (reference sequence) yields MNHNY for CDR1 and SVGAGI for CDR2. V has 5 bases trimmed and J has 6 bases trimmed; junction bases matching no gene number 11. From cysteine to phenylalanine, the CDR3 is 15 amino acids long. The kept DNA is CDR3 alone, 45 bases in frame from the first base.